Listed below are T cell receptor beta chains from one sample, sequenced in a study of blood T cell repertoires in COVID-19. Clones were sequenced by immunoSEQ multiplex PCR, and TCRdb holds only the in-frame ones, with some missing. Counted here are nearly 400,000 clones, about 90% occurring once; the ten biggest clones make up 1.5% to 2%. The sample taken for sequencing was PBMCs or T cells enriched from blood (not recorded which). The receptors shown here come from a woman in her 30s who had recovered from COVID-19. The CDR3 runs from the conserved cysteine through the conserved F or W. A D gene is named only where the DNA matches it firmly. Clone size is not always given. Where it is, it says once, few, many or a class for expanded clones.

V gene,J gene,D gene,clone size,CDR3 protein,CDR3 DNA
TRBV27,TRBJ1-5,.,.,CASSFELDQPQHF,TGTGCCAGCAGTTTCGAACTTGATCAGCCCCAGCATTTT
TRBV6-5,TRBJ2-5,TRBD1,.,CASSSGQGVETQYF,TGTGCCAGCAGTAGCGGACAGGGGGTGGAGACCCAGTACTTC
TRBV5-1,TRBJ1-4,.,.,CASSLAGPQTNEKLFF,TGCGCCAGCAGCTTGGCGGGTCCACAAACTAATGAAAAACTGTTTTTT
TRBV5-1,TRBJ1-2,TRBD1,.,CASSLGGTGESGYTF,TGCGCCAGCAGCTTGGGAGGGACAGGGGAGTCTGGCTACACCTTC
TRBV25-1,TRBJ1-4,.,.,CASSEFLTGSKLFF,TGTGCCAGCAGTGAATTTCTAACAGGGTCCAAACTGTTTTTT
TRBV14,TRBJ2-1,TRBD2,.,CASSPIWTSGNEQFF,TGTGCCAGCAGCCCAATTTGGACTAGCGGGAATGAGCAGTTCTTC
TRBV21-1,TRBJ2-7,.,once,CASSPRTGEGPYEQYF,TGTGCCAGCAGCCCCCGGACAGGAGAAGGTCCCTACGAGCAGTACTTC
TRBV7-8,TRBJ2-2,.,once,CASSALHGAYTGELFF,TGTGCCAGCAGCGCCTTACATGGGGCATACACCGGGGAGCTGTTTTTT
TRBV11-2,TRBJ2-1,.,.,CASSPETVIGYNEQFF,TGTGCCAGCAGCCCAGAGACAGTGATAGGGTACAATGAGCAGTTCTTC
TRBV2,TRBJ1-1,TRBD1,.,CASRAGQGVTEAFF,TGTGCCAGCAGAGCGGGACAGGGGGTCACTGAAGCTTTCTTT
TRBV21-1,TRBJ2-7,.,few,CASSNRDRRDFASHEQYF,TGTGCCAGCAGCAACCGGGACAGGCGTGATTTCGCGTCGCACGAGCAGTACTTC
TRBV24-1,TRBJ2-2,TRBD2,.,CATAGGAGPGELFF,TGTGCCACGGCCGGGGGGGCTGGGCCCGGGGAGCTGTTTTTT
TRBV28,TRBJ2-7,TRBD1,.,CASSYKLGQGGHEQYF,TGTGCCAGCAGTTACAAATTGGGACAGGGGGGACACGAGCAGTACTTC
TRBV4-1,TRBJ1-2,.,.,CASSQVGGVYGYTF,TGCGCCAGCAGCCAAGTAGGGGGGGTCTATGGCTACACCTTC
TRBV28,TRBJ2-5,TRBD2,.,CASSFRGVAQETQYF,TGTGCCAGCAGTTTCCGGGGGGTGGCCCAAGAGACCCAGTACTTC
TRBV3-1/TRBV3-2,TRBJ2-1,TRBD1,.,CASSPTGGGEQFF,TGTGCCAGCAGCCCCACAGGGGGCGGTGAGCAGTTCTTC
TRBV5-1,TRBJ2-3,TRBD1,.,CASSLGQGDIDTQYF,TGCGCCAGCAGCTTGGGGCAGGGGGATATAGATACGCAGTATTTT
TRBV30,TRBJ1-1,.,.,CAWNIVSTEAFF,TGTGCCTGGAATATTGTCAGCACTGAAGCTTTCTTT
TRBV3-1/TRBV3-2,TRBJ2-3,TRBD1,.,CASSPGQGAWDTQYF,TGTGCCAGCAGCCCCGGACAGGGGGCTTGGGATACGCAGTATTTT
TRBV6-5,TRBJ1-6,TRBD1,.,CASIQGASNSPLHF,TGTGCCAGCATTCAGGGGGCTTCTAATTCACCCCTCCACTTT
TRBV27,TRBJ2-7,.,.,CASSPTGYEQYF,TGTGCCAGCAGTCCAACCGGTTACGAGCAGTACTTC
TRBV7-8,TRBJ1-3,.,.,CASSLGTFPGNTIYF,TGTGCCAGCAGCTTAGGGACATTCCCTGGAAACACCATATATTTT
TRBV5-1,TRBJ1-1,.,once,CASSLDSQNTEAFF,TGCGCCAGCAGCTTGGATTCCCAAAACACTGAAGCTTTCTTT
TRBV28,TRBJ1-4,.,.,CASSPTPTNEKLFF,TGTGCCAGCAGTCCTACTCCAACTAATGAAAAACTGTTTTTT
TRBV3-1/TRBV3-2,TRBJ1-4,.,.,CASSRTGVSWEKLFF,TGTGCCAGCAGCCGAACAGGTGTTAGTTGGGAAAAACTGTTTTTT
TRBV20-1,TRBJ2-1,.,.,CSASRWDIAYNEQFF,TGCAGTGCTAGTCGTTGGGACATAGCCTACAATGAGCAGTTCTTC
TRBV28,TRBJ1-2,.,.,CASSSGWDGYTF,TGTGCCAGCAGTTCAGGGTGGGATGGCTACACCTTC
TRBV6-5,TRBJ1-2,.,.,CASSYVRGGDGYTF,TGTGCCAGCAGTTATGTCCGGGGAGGGGATGGCTACACCTTC
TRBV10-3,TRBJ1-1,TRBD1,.,CAISRGTGENTEAFF,TGTGCCATCAGCCGGGGGACAGGTGAGAACACTGAAGCTTTCTTT
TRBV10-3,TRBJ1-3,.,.,CAISEALWADSSGNTIYF,TGTGCCATCAGTGAGGCCTTGTGGGCCGATAGCTCTGGAAACACCATATATTTT
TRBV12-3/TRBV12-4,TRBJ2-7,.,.,CASSLGLYEQYF,TGTGCCAGCAGTCTTGGCCTCTACGAGCAGTACTTC
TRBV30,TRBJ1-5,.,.,CAWSSRAGNNQPQHF,TGTGCCTGGAGTAGTAGGGCAGGGAACAATCAGCCCCAGCATTTT
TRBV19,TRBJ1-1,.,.,CASSTDSLNTEAFF,TGTGCCAGTAGTACGGACAGTCTGAACACTGAAGCTTTCTTT
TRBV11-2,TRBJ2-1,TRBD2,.,CASSWGAGGIDEQFF,TGTGCCAGCAGCTGGGGAGCGGGAGGAATCGATGAGCAGTTCTTC
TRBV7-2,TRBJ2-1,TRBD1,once,CASSLDRGAYNEQFF,TGTGCCAGCAGCTTGGACAGGGGAGCCTACAATGAGCAGTTCTTC
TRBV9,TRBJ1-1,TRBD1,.,CASSRGLYTEAFF,TGTGCCAGCAGCAGGGGGCTCTACACTGAAGCTTTCTTT
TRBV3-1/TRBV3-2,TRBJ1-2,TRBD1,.,CASRLGQGYGYTF,TGTGCCAGCAGGCTCGGACAGGGCTATGGCTACACCTTC
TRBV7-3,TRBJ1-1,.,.,CASSPQGNTEAFF,TGTGCCAGCAGCCCACAGGGCAACACTGAAGCTTTCTTT
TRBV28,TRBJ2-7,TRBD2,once,CASSSSGRLEQYF,TGTGCCAGCAGTTCCTCCGGGAGGCTGGAGCAGTACTTC
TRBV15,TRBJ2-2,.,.,CATSRDKERMTGELFF,TGTGCCACCAGCAGAGATAAGGAGAGGATGACCGGGGAGCTGTTTTTT
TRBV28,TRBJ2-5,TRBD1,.,CASRPTGGETQYF,TGTGCCAGCAGACCTACAGGGGGCGAGACCCAGTACTTC
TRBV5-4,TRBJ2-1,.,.,CASSLVGVRENEQFF,TGTGCCAGCAGCTTGGTAGGTGTCAGGGAAAATGAGCAGTTCTTC
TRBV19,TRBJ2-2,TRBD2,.,CASSIDRVSGSSGELFF,TGTGCCAGTAGTATAGATCGTGTTAGCGGGAGCTCCGGGGAGCTGTTTTTT
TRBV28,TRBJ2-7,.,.,CASSLTGGTSYEQYF,TGTGCCAGCAGTTTAACCGGGGGAACCTCCTACGAGCAGTACTTC
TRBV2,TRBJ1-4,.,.,CASSVNENEKLFF,TGTGCCAGCAGTGTAAACGAGAATGAAAAACTGTTTTTT
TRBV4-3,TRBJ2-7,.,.,CASSQGDSSYEQYF,TGCGCCAGCAGCCAGGGAGACTCTTCCTACGAGCAGTACTTC